The rows below give T cell receptor beta chains drawn from one sample of a study of cytotoxic CD8 clonotypes in ibrutinib-treated CLL. TCRdb's copy holds only in-frame clones and misses some; the assay was immunoSEQ multiplex PCR. The sample contains fewer than 400,000 clones, roughly 67% of which appear only once. Sequencing used PBMCs, obtained after 36 months of ibrutinib treatment. These receptor sequences come from a human donor with chronic lymphocytic leukemia. Each CDR3 is given with its conserved first and last residue. A D gene is named only where the DNA matches it firmly. Rows give clone size only sometimes, using once, few, many, or a class for an expanded clone.

size: NA; D: NA; V: TRBV11-2; J: TRBJ2-3; DNA: TGTGCCAGCAGCTTAAATTGGGGCAGGACTGTGACAGATACGCAGTATTTT; CDR3: CASSLNWGRTVTDTQYF
size: NA; D: TRBD2; V: TRBV6-5; J: TRBJ2-7; DNA: TGTGCCAGCAGTTACCGGGCGGGAGGGGCCTACGAGCAGTACTTC; CDR3: CASSYRAGGAYEQYF
size: NA; D: TRBD2; V: TRBV7-9; J: TRBJ2-3; DNA: TGTGCCAGCAGCTTAGCTGGGACTACCACAGATACGCAGTATTTT; CDR3: CASSLAGTTTDTQYF
size: NA; D: TRBD1; V: TRBV6-1; J: TRBJ2-7; DNA: TGTGCCAGCAGTGAGGACAGGGCGCTCTTTGAGCAGTACTTC; CDR3: CASSEDRALFEQYF
size: NA; D: NA; V: TRBV20-1; J: TRBJ2-5; DNA: TGCAGTGCCGGGGAAGAGACCCAGTACTTC; CDR3: CSAGEETQYF
size: NA; D: NA; V: TRBV7-2; J: TRBJ2-7; DNA: TGTGCCAGCAGCTTGGGTGGAGTAACCTACGAGCAGTACTTC; CDR3: CASSLGGVTYEQYF
size: NA; D: NA; V: TRBV29-1; J: TRBJ2-7; DNA: TGCAGCGTCACCTTAGGGGAGCAGTACTTC; CDR3: CSVTLGEQYF
size: NA; D: NA; V: TRBV4-1; J: TRBJ1-2; DNA: TGCGCCAGCGCCGGGTCGAACTATGGCTACACCTTC; CDR3: CASAGSNYGYTF
size: NA; D: TRBD1; V: TRBV11-3; J: TRBJ1-1; DNA: TGTGCCAGCAGCCCCGGAGTGGGACAGCAAAACACTGAAGCTTTCTTT; CDR3: CASSPGVGQQNTEAFF
size: NA; D: NA; V: TRBV2; J: TRBJ2-7; DNA: TGTGCCAGCTCCCTCCGATCGGGCGGAGGCCGTTACGAGCAGTACTTC; CDR3: CASSLRSGGGRYEQYF
size: few; D: NA; V: TRBV5-1; J: TRBJ1-2; DNA: TGCGCCAGCAGCTTGGATGGCGGGCGGGCATACCGGAACTATGGCTACACCTTC; CDR3: CASSLDGGRAYRNYGYTF
size: few; D: NA; V: TRBV11-2; J: TRBJ2-7; DNA: TGTGCCAGCAGCTTAGGGGTCTCCTACGAGCAGTACTTC; CDR3: CASSLGVSYEQYF
size: NA; D: NA; V: TRBV5-6; J: TRBJ2-5; DNA: TGTGCCAGCAGCTTGGGCGGGGCGGAGACCCAGTACTTC; CDR3: CASSLGGAETQYF
size: NA; D: NA; V: TRBV6-1; J: TRBJ1-2; DNA: TGTGCCAGCAGGACCGACAGGAACTATGGCTACACCTTC; CDR3: CASRTDRNYGYTF
size: NA; D: NA; V: TRBV28; J: TRBJ2-7; DNA: TGTGCCAGCAGTCCAACTAGCTATCTCGGACCTTTCGACTACGAGCAGTACTTC; CDR3: CASSPTSYLGPFDYEQYF
size: few; D: NA; V: TRBV20-1; J: TRBJ1-2; DNA: TGCAGTGCTACTTACAAGCATGGCTACACCTTC; CDR3: CSATYKHGYTF
size: few; D: TRBD1; V: TRBV11-2; J: TRBJ2-7; DNA: TGTGCCAGCAGCCCGACAGGGGGCTACGAGCAGTACTTC; CDR3: CASSPTGGYEQYF
size: NA; D: NA; V: TRBV10-3; J: TRBJ2-2; DNA: TGTGCCATCAGTGGGGTAGCGGTGCTTCTCCCCGGGGAGCTGTTTTTT; CDR3: CAISGVAVLLPGELFF
size: NA; D: NA; V: TRBV13; J: TRBJ2-7; DNA: TGTGCCAGCAGCCACTCCGGGGGGCTGTACGAGCAGTACTTC; CDR3: CASSHSGGLYEQYF
size: NA; D: NA; V: TRBV27; J: TRBJ1-4; DNA: TGTGCCAGCAGCTTAAAAACCTCACAGGGTATGGATGAAAAACTGTTTTTT; CDR3: CASSLKTSQGMDEKLFF
size: NA; D: NA; V: TRBV11-2; J: TRBJ1-6; DNA: TGTGCCAGCAGCTTAGATCCCCGCCTAACCACAGCGGCCTATAATTCACCCCTCCACTTT; CDR3: CASSLDPRLTTAAYNSPLHF
size: NA; D: NA; V: TRBV18; J: TRBJ2-5; DNA: TGTGCCAGCTCCATGGGGCCGCAAGAGACCCAGTACTTC; CDR3: CASSMGPQETQYF
size: NA; D: TRBD1; V: TRBV6-5; J: TRBJ1-5; DNA: TGTGCCAGCAGTTACAGGGCCAGGGGGAGCCATCAGCCCCAGCATTTT; CDR3: CASSYRARGSHQPQHF
size: NA; D: NA; V: TRBV6-5; J: TRBJ2-1; DNA: TGTGCCAGCAGTCCCGCCCGGCCCGACAATGAGCAGTTCTTC; CDR3: CASSPARPDNEQFF
size: NA; D: NA; V: TRBV29-1; J: TRBJ2-5; DNA: TGCAGCGTTGGGCCCCTGGAGACCCAGTACTTC; CDR3: CSVGPLETQYF
size: NA; D: NA; V: TRBV15; J: TRBJ2-2; DNA: TGTGCCACCTCGCCTACTCGGGGGGAGCTGTTTTTT; CDR3: CATSPTRGELFF
size: NA; D: TRBD1; V: TRBV5-4; J: TRBJ2-2; DNA: TGTGCCAGCACCCAAAGACTCTCCGGACAGGGGGCTAACGGGGAGCTGTTTTTT; CDR3: CASTQRLSGQGANGELFF
size: NA; D: TRBD2; V: TRBV7-8; J: TRBJ2-7; DNA: TGTGCCAGCAGCTTGGTTAGATTCGGGGGGTTCTCCTACGAGCAGTACTTC; CDR3: CASSLVRFGGFSYEQYF
size: NA; D: NA; V: TRBV10-1; J: TRBJ1-4; DNA: TGCGCCAGCAGTCGTGGCGATAATGAAAAACTGTTTTTT; CDR3: CASSRGDNEKLFF
size: NA; D: TRBD2; V: TRBV18; J: TRBJ2-5; DNA: TGTGCCAGCTCACCACCTGACGGACTAGCGGGGGCAGAGACCCAGTACTTC; CDR3: CASSPPDGLAGAETQYF
size: NA; D: NA; V: TRBV6-5; J: TRBJ2-2; DNA: TGTGCCAGCAGTTCGGGACGTCTGAACACCGGGGAGCTGTTTTTT; CDR3: CASSSGRLNTGELFF
size: NA; D: NA; V: TRBV28; J: TRBJ2-5; DNA: TGTGCCAGCAGTTTAGAAGTCGCAGGGGAGACCCAGTACTTC; CDR3: CASSLEVAGETQYF
size: NA; D: NA; V: TRBV6-5; J: TRBJ2-7; DNA: TGTGCCAGCAGTTACTCGGGTATCGGGTCCTACGAGCAGTACTTC; CDR3: CASSYSGIGSYEQYF
size: few; D: TRBD1; V: TRBV6-5; J: TRBJ1-1; DNA: TGTGCCAGCAGTTATCACAGGGGTCTCACTGAAGCTTTCTTT; CDR3: CASSYHRGLTEAFF
size: few; D: NA; V: TRBV6-1; J: TRBJ2-7; DNA: TGTGCCAGCAGTGAGGCACACGGTTTCTACGAGCAGTACTTC; CDR3: CASSEAHGFYEQYF
size: few; D: NA; V: TRBV7-2; J: TRBJ2-7; DNA: TGTGCCAGCAGCTTAGCCAGGGGCGAGCAGTACTTC; CDR3: CASSLARGEQYF
size: NA; D: NA; V: TRBV7-9; J: TRBJ2-7; DNA: TGTGCCAGCAGCTTAGGCGACATCACCGAGCAGTACTTC; CDR3: CASSLGDITEQYF
size: NA; D: TRBD2; V: TRBV18; J: TRBJ2-3; DNA: TGTGCCAGCTCACCGACTAGCGGAGCAGATACGCAGTATTTT; CDR3: CASSPTSGADTQYF
size: NA; D: NA; V: TRBV19; J: TRBJ1-5; DNA: TGTGCCAGTAGGAAGGGTTTCACGGGCCGGGCAGATCAGCCCCAGCATTTT; CDR3: CASRKGFTGRADQPQHF
size: few; D: NA; V: TRBV7-9; J: TRBJ1-1; DNA: TGTGCCAGCAGCCCGACACAGGTCACGAACACTGAAGCTTTCTTT; CDR3: CASSPTQVTNTEAFF
size: NA; D: TRBD2; V: TRBV28; J: TRBJ2-5; DNA: TGTGCCAGCAGTGGACCTACTAGCGGGAGAGAGACCCAGTACTTC; CDR3: CASSGPTSGRETQYF
size: NA; D: NA; V: TRBV9; J: TRBJ2-2; DNA: TGTGCCAGCAGCGGACAGGATTCGAACACCGGGGAGCTGTTTTTT; CDR3: CASSGQDSNTGELFF
size: few; D: TRBD2; V: TRBV2; J: TRBJ2-5; DNA: TGTGCCAGCAGACAACGCGGGACTAGCGGGGGGGAGACCCAGTACTTC; CDR3: CASRQRGTSGGETQYF
size: NA; D: TRBD1; V: TRBV5-1; J: TRBJ1-1; DNA: TGCGCCAGCAGCTTAAACCGACAGGGGCCGGGCACTGAAGCTTTCTTT; CDR3: CASSLNRQGPGTEAFF
size: NA; D: NA; V: TRBV5-1; J: TRBJ1-2; DNA: TGCGCCAGCCGTCTGGGGGTATCAGGCTACACCTTC; CDR3: CASRLGVSGYTF
size: NA; D: NA; V: TRBV9; J: TRBJ2-7; DNA: TGTGCCAGCAGCGTAAGCAACGCTTTCTACGAGCAGTACTTC; CDR3: CASSVSNAFYEQYF
size: NA; D: NA; V: TRBV6-5; J: TRBJ1-1; DNA: TGTGCCAGCAGTTACGGCAGGGACACTGAAGCTTTCTTT; CDR3: CASSYGRDTEAFF
size: few; D: NA; V: TRBV27; J: TRBJ2-2; DNA: TGTGCCAGCAGTTGGGTAGGGTCCGCACTTACCGGGGAGCTGTTTTTT; CDR3: CASSWVGSALTGELFF
size: NA; D: NA; V: TRBV18; J: TRBJ1-1; DNA: TGTGCCAGCTCACCCTTATCTGTTGGGGGGGGGAACACTGAAGCTTTCTTT; CDR3: CASSPLSVGGGNTEAFF
size: NA; D: NA; V: TRBV6-1; J: TRBJ2-7; DNA: TGTGCCAGCAGCTTCCCGGGAGTGTACGAGCAGTACTTC; CDR3: CASSFPGVYEQYF
size: NA; D: TRBD2; V: TRBV4-2; J: TRBJ2-1; DNA: TGTGCCAGCAGCCAAGAGTTATCCGGGGGGGCCTGGTTCTTC; CDR3: CASSQELSGGAWFF
size: NA; D: NA; V: TRBV7-9; J: TRBJ2-2; DNA: TGTGCCAGCAGCTTATGGGTAGGGACCGGGGAGCTGTTTTTT; CDR3: CASSLWVGTGELFF
size: once; D: NA; V: TRBV5-4; J: TRBJ2-1; DNA: TGTGCCAGCAGCTCCGGGGGATCGAATGAGCAGTTCTTC; CDR3: CASSSGGSNEQFF
size: NA; D: NA; V: TRBV19; J: TRBJ2-7; DNA: TGTGCCAGTAGTAGAACTACGGGCCACTACGAGCAGTACTTC; CDR3: CASSRTTGHYEQYF
size: NA; D: TRBD2; V: TRBV29-1; J: TRBJ2-2; DNA: TGCAGCGTCGGACTAGCGGGGACCGGGGAGCTGTTTTTT; CDR3: CSVGLAGTGELFF